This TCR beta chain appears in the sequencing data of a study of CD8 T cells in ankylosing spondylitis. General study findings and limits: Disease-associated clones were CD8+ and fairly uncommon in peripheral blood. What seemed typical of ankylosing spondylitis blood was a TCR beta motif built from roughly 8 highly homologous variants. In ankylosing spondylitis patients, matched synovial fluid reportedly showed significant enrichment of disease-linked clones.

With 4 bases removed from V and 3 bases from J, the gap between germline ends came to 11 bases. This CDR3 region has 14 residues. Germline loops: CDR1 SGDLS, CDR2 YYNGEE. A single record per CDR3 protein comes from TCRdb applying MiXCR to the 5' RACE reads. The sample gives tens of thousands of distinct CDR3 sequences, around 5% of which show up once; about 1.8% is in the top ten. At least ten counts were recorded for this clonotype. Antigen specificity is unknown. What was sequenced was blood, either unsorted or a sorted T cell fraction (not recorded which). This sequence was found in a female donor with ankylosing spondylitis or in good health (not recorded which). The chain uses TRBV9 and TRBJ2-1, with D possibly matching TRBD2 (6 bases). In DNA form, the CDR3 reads TGTGCCAGCAGCCTCGGACTAAACTACAATGAGCAGTTCTTC. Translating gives CASSLGLNYNEQFF.